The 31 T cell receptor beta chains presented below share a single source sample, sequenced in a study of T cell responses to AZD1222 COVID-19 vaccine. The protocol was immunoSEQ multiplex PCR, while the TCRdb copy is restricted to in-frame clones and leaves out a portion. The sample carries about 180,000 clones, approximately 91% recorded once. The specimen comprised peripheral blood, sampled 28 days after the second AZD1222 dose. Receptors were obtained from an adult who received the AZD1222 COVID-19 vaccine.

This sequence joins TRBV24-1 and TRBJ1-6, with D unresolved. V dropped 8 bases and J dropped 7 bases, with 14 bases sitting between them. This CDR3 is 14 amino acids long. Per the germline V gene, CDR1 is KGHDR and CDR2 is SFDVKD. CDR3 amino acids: CATILAAKNSPLHF. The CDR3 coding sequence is TGTGCCACCATTTTGGCCGCCAAGAATTCACCCCTCCACTTT.

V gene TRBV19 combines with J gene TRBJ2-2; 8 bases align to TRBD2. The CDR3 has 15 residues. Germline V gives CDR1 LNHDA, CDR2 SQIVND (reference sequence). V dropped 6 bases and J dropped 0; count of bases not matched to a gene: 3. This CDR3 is CASRKAGANTGELFF. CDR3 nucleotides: TGTGCCAGTAGAAAAGCGGGAGCGAACACCGGGGAGCTGTTTTTT.

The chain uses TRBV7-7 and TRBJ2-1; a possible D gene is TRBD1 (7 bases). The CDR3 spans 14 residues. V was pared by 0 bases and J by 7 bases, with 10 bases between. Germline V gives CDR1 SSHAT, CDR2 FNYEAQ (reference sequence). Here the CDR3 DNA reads TGTGCCAGCAGCTTAGCGCGGGACAGAAATGAGCAGTTCTTC. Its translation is CASSLARDRNEQFF.

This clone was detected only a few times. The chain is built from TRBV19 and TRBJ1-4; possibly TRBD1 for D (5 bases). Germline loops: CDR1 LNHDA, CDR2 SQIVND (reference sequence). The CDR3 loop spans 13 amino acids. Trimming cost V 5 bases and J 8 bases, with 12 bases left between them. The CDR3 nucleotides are TGTGCCAGTAGTCGCGGGGCGGAGGAAAAACTGTTTTTT. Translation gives CASSRGAEEKLFF.

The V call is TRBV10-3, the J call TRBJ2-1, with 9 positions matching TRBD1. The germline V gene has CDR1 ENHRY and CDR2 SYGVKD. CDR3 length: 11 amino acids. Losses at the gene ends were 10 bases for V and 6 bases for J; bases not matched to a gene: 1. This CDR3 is CATGQGNEQFF. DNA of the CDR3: TGTGCCACGGGACAGGGCAATGAGCAGTTCTTC.

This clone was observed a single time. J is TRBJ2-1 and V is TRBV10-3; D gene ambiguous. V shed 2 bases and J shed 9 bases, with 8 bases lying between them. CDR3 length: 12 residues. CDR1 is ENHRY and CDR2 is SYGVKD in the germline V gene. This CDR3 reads CAISEGDSEQFF. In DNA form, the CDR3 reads TGTGCCATCAGTGAGGGGGATAGTGAGCAGTTCTTC.

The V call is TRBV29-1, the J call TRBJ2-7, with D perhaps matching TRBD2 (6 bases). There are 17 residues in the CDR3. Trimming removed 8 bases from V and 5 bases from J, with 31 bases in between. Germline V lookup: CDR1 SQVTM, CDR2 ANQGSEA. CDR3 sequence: CSNKGNSTGDIYDEQYF. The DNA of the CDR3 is TGCAGCAATAAGGGGAATTCGACGGGAGATATTTACGACGAGCAGTACTTC.

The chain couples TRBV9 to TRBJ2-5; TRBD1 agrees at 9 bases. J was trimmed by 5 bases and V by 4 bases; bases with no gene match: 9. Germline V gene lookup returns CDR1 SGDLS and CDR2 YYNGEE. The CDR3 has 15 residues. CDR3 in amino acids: CASSITGGMRETQYF. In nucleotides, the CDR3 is TGTGCCAGCAGCATCACAGGGGGCATGAGGGAGACCCAGTACTTC.

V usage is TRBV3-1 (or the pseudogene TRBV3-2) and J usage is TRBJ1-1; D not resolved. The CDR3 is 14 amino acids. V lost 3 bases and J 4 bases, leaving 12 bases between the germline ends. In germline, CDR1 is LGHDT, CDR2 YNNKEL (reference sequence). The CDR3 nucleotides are TGTGCCAGCAGCCATGGCAGGACGGGCACTGAAGCTTTCTTT. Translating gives CASSHGRTGTEAFF.

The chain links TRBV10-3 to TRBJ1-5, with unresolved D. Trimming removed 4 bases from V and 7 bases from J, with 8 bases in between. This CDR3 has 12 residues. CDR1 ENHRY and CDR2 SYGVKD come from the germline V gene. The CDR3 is CAISGPDQPQHF. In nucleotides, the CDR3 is TGTGCCATCAGTGGCCCCGACCAGCCCCAGCATTTT.

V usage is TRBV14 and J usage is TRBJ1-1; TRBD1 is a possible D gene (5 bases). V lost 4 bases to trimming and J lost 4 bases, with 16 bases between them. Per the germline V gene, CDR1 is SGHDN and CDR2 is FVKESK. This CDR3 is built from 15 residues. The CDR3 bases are TGTGCCAGCAGCCCCGGGGCAGCTTTGGGCACTGAAGCTTTCTTT. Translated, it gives CASSPGAALGTEAFF.

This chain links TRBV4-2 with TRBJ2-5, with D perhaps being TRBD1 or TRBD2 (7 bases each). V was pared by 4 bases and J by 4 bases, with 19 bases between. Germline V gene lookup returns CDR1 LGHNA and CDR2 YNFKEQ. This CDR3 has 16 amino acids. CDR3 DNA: TGTGCCAGCAGCCCGTCGACAGGGAGGGCGAGAGAGACCCAGTACTTC. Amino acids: CASSPSTGRARETQYF.

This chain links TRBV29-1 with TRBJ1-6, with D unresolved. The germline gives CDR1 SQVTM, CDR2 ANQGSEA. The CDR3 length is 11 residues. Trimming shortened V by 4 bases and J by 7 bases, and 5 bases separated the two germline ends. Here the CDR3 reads CSVGDNSPLHF. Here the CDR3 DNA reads TGCAGCGTTGGCGACAATTCACCCCTCCACTTT.

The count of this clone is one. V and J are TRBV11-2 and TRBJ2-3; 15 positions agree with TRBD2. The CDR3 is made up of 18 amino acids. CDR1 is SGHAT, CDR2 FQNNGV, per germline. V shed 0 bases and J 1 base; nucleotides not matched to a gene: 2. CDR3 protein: CASSLEGLAGGGTDTQYF. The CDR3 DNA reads TGTGCCAGCAGCTTAGAGGGACTAGCGGGAGGAGGCACAGATACGCAGTATTTT.

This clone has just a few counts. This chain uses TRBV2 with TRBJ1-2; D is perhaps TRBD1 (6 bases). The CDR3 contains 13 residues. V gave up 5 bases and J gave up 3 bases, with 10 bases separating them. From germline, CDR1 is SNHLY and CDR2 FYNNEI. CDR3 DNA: TGTGCCAGCAGTCTGGACAGTTACTATGGCTACACCTTC. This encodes CASSLDSYYGYTF.

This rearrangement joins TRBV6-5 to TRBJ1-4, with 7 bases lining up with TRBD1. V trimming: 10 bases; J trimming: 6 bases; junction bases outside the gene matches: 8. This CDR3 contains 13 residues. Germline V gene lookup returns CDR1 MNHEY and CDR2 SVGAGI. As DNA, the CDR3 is TGTGCCACCACCAACAGGGGAGATGAAAAACTGTTTTTT. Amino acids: CATTNRGDEKLFF.

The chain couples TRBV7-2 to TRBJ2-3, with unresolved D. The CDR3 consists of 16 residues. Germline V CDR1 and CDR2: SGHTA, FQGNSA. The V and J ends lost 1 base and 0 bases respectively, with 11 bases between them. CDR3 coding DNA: TGTGCCAGCAGCTTAGGTGTCCAGTTCAGCACAGATACGCAGTATTTT. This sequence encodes CASSLGVQFSTDTQYF.

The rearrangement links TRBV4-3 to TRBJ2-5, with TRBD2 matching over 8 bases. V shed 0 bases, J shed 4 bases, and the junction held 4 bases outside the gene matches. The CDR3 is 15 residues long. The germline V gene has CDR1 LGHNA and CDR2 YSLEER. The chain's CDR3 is CASSQDFGTRETQYF. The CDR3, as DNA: TGCGCCAGCAGCCAAGATTTTGGGACTAGAGAGACCCAGTACTTC.

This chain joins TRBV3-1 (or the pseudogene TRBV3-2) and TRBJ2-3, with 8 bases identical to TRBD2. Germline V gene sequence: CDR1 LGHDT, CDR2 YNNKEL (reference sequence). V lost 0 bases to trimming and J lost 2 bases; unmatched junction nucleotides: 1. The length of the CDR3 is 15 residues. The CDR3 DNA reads TGTGCCAGCAGCCAAGACGGGAGGGTCACAGATACGCAGTATTTT. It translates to CASSQDGRVTDTQYF.

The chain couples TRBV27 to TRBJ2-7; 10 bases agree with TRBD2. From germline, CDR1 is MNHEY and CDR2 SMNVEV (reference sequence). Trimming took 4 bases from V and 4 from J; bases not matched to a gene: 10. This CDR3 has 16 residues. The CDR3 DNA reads TGTGCCAGCAGTTATGAAGCGGGAGGGGTCCCTTACGAGCAGTACTTC. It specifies CASSYEAGGVPYEQYF.

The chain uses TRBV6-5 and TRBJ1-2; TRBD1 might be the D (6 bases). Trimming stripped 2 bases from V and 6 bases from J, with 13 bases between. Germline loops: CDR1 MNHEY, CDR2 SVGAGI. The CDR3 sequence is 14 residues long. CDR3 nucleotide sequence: TGTGCCAGCAGTTACACGGGGGCGGTGCATGGCTACACCTTC. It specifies CASSYTGAVHGYTF.

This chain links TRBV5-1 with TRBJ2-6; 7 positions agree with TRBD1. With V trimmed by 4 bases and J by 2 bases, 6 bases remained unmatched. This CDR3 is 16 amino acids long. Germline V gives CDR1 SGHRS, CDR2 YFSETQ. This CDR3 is CASSRGQGAGANVLTF. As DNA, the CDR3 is TGCGCCAGCAGCCGAGGTCAGGGGGCTGGGGCCAACGTCCTGACTTTC. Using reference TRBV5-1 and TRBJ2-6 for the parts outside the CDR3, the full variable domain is KAGVTQTPRYLIKTRGQQVTLSCSPISGHRSVSWYQQTPGQGLQFLFEYFSETQRNKGNFPGRFSGRQFSNSRSEMNVSTLELGDSALYLCASSRGQGAGANVLTFGAGSRLTVL.

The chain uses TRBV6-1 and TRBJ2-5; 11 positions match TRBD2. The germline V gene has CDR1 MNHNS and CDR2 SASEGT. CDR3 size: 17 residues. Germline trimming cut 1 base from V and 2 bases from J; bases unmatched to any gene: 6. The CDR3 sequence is CASSEGLAGGGQETQYF. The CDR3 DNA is TGTGCCAGCAGTGAAGGGCTAGCGGGGGGAGGGCAAGAGACCCAGTACTTC.

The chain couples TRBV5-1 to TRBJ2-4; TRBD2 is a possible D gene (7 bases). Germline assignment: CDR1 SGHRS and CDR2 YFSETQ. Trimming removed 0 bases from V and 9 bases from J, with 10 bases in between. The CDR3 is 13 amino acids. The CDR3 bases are TGCGCCAGCAGCTTGGACAGGGAGGGCATTCAGTACTTC. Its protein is CASSLDREGIQYF.

CDR3 nucleotide sequence: TGTGCCAGCCCGAGGGTGGGCCCCACAGATACGCAGTATTTT. Its protein is CASPRVGPTDTQYF. The chain combines TRBV13 with TRBJ2-3, with D possibly TRBD2 on 5 matching bases. Germline V CDR1 and CDR2: PRHDT, FYEKMQ (reference sequence). The CDR3 is 14 amino acids. V lost 8 bases and J 2 bases, leaving 14 bases between the germline ends.

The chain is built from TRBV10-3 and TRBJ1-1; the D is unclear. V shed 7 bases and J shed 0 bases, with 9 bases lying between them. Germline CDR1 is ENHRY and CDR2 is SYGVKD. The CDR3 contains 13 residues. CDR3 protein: CAIKAGLNTEAFF. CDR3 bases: TGTGCCATCAAGGCAGGCTTGAACACTGAAGCTTTCTTT.

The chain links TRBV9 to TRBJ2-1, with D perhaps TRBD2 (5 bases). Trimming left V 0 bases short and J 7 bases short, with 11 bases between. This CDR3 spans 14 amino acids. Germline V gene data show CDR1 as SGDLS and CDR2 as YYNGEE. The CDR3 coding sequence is TGTGCCAGCAGCGTAGGTGGGAGTCGAAATGAGCAGTTCTTC. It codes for CASSVGGSRNEQFF.

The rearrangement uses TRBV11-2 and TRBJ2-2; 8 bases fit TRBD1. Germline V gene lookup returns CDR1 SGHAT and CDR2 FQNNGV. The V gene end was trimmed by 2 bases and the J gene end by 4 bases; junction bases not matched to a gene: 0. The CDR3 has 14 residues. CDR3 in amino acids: CASSLQGATGELFF. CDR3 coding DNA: TGTGCCAGCAGCTTACAGGGGGCCACCGGGGAGCTGTTTTTT. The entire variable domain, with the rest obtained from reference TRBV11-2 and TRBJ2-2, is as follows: EAGVAQSPRYKIIEKRQSVAFWCNPISGHATLYWYQQILGQGPKLLIQFQNNGVVDDSQLPKDRFSAERLKGVDSTLKIQPAKLEDSAVYLCASSLQGATGELFFGEGSRLTVL.

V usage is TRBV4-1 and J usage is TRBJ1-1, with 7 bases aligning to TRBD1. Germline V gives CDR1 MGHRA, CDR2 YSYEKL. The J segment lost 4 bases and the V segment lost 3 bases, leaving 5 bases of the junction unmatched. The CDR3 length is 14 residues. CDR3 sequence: CASSHRGAGTEAFF. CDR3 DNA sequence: TGCGCCAGCAGCCACAGGGGGGCGGGCACTGAAGCTTTCTTT.

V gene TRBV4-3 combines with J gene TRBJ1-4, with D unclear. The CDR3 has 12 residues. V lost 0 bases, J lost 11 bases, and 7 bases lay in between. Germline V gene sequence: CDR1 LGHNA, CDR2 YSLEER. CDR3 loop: CASSQDWRKLFF. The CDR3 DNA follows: TGCGCCAGCAGCCAAGATTGGAGGAAACTGTTTTTT.

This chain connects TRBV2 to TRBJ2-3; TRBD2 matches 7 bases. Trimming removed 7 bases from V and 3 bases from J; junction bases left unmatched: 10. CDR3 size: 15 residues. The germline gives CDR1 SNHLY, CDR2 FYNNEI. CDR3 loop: CASIFPGLTTDTQYF. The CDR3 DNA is TGTGCCAGCATATTCCCGGGACTAACTACAGATACGCAGTATTTT.